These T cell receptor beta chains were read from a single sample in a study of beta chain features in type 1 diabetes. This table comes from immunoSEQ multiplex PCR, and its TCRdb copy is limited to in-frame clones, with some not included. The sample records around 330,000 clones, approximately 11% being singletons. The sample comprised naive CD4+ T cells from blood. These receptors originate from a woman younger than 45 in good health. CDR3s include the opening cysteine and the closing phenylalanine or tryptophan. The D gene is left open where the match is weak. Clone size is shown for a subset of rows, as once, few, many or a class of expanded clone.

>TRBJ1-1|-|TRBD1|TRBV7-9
TGTGCCAGCAGCATATACCGGGACAGAAACACTGAAGCTTTCTTT
CASSIYRDRNTEAFF
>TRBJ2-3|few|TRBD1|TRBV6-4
TGTGCCAGCAGCAAGGGACAGAGTACAGATACGCAGTATTTT
CASSKGQSTDTQYF
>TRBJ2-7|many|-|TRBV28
TGTGCCAGCAGTACTCCCTACGAGCAGTACTTC
CASSTPYEQYF
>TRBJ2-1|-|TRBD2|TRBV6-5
TGTGCCAGCAGTTACTGGGGACTAGCGGAGAATGAGCAGTTCTTC
CASSYWGLAENEQFF
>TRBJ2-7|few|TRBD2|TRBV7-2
TGTGCCAGCACCTTGACTAGCGCCGAGCAGTACTTC
CASTLTSAEQYF
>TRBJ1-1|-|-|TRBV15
TGTGCCACCAGCAGAGATTTGGCGAACACTGAAGCTTTCTTT
CATSRDLANTEAFF
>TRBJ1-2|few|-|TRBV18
TGTGCCAGCTCACAGGGGCCGACGAGGGGCTACACCTTC
CASSQGPTRGYTF
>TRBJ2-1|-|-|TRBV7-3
TGTGCCAGCAGCTTGGGAGACCACAATGAGCAGTTCTTC
CASSLGDHNEQFF
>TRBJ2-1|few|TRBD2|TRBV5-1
TGCGCCAGCAGCTTGGTGTCTAGCGGGTCCTACAATGAGCAGTTCTTC
CASSLVSSGSYNEQFF
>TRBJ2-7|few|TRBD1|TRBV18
TGTGCCAGCTCAGTGGGGACAGGTACCTACGAGCAGTACTTC
CASSVGTGTYEQYF
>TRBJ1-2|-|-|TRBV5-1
TGCGCCAGCAGCCCCTCAGCGACAGAGAACTATGGCTACACCTTC
CASSPSATENYGYTF
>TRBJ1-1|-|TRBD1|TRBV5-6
TGTGCCAGCAGCGCTGGAGACAGGGGGAACACTGAAGCTTTCTTT
CASSAGDRGNTEAFF
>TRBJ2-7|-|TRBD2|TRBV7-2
TGTGCCAGCAGCCCTCGGACTAGCGGGGCCCCCGAGTACGAGCAGTACTTC
CASSPRTSGAPEYEQYF
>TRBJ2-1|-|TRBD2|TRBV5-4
TGTGCCAGCAGCTCGCCTTTTAGCGGGAGGTACAATGAGCAGTTCTTC
CASSSPFSGRYNEQFF
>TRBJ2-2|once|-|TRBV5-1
TGCGCCAGCAGCTTGGGGGGCGCGAACACCGGGGAGCTGTTTTTT
CASSLGGANTGELFF